This T cell receptor beta chain was documented in a study of Ad26.COV2.S vaccination and SARS-CoV-2 variants (dated by TCRdb to about 2021). For the wider study: Donors in the vaccine arm were drawn from COV1001, a phase I-IIa trial of Ad26.COV2.S in healthy adults that was multicentre, randomized, double-blind and placebo-controlled. Trial participants were randomized into five groups of five: low-dose or high-dose Ad26.COV2.S given once or twice, or placebo on both occasions. Ad26.COV2.S was administered intramuscularly at a dose of 5x10^10 or 1x10^11 viral particles, either as one shot or as two shots given 56 days apart. The TCR-sequenced set comprised approximately 32 samples: approximately 19 Ad26.COV2.S vaccine recipients, 5 placebo recipients and 8 SARS-CoV-2 convalescent individuals. TCRbeta repertoire sequencing was used to assess the specificity and breadth of SARS-CoV-2-reactive T cell receptors after Ad26.COV2.S vaccination. Investigators remained blinded to trial group allocation during experiments and outcome assessment.

TCRbeta CDR3 regions were sequenced with the immunoSEQ Assay. After extraction, genomic DNA underwent amplification by bias-controlled multiplex PCR, followed by high-throughput sequencing. The published analysis was carried out like this. To quantify the absolute abundance of every unique TCRbeta CDR3 region, sequences were collapsed and filtered. T cell fraction was estimated by normalizing TCRbeta template counts to usable DNA, with usable DNA measured through amplification of reference genes found in all nucleated cells. Repertoire TCRs were annotated as SARS-CoV-2-specific by exact matching of V gene, CDR3 amino acid sequence and J gene to a known reactive TCR set. MIRA supplied the reference SARS-CoV-2 TCR set, which was filtered for enrichment in COVID-19-positive ImmuneCODE repertoires so that public or cross-reactive TCRs were removed. Using the MIRA antigens, annotated TCRs were further analysed by specific ORF or by position within an ORF. Depth was the summed frequency of annotated unique rearrangements, while breadth was defined as annotated unique rearrangements over total unique productive rearrangements. Two-sided Wilcoxon rank-sum tests were applied when comparing TCR breadth between groups. TCRdb limited this immuneACCESS table to in-frame rearrangements with V and J called. A share of clones is missing; checked studies link under half to unresolved V genes, and the rest is unexplained. The V and J calls and clone size are taken from that table; D and trimming were inferred from the DNA. The sample table shows 350,000 to 400,000 clones, and about nine tenths are seen once. About 3.6% of the sample rests with the top ten.

The meaning of the sample's treatment or condition label: 15 to 20 received Ad26.COV2.S at low or high dose, single or two shots; about five received placebo; per-sample allocation not given. Repertoires of vaccine and placebo recipients were sequenced from samples taken on day 63 after the first injection. In Cohort 1b, around 25 adults aged 18-55 years were enrolled at a single site in Boston, USA, between 29 July and 7 August 2020. Ad26.COV2.S consisted of a replication-incompetent adenovirus type 26 vector by which a prefusion-stabilized SARS-CoV-2 spike protein from the original Wuhan strain was expressed. Beyond this particular receptor, the publication reports: Compared with placebo recipients, Ad26.COV2.S recipients showed higher spike-specific TCR breadth (P = 0.0014). Substantial breadth of spike-specific CD8+ and CD4+ T cell responses was reported after vaccination. Comparing responses between vaccine doses or regimens was not something the study was powered to do. Vaccine and placebo recipients had similar non-spike TCR breadth, a finding consistent with the vaccine containing only spike. The authors noted that the TCR breadth and depth analyses may have underestimated total T cell responses.

Reading from cysteine to phenylalanine, the CDR3 counts 15 amino acids. Only the CDR3 region is kept as DNA, spanning 45 bases read in frame from base 1. CDR1 and CDR2 were assigned from the germline V gene (reference sequence) as GTSNPN and SVGIG. The junction carries 13 bases between V and J, which are trimmed by 3 bases and 1 base respectively. As to this clone: The antigen it recognizes is unknown. The record has no base qualities; no much larger clone is one base away.

The receptor was derived from a person aged 18-60 years who received the Ad26.COV2.S COVID-19 vaccine or a placebo. The sample consisted of peripheral blood, taken in a trial of Ad26.COV2.S vaccine versus placebo. The rearrangement combines TRBV30 with TRBJ1-3; the D gene lacks a confident call. In nucleotides, the sequence is TGTGCCTGGAGGGAAAAGACGGTTTCTGGAAACACCATATATTTT. It translates to CAWREKTVSGNTIYF.